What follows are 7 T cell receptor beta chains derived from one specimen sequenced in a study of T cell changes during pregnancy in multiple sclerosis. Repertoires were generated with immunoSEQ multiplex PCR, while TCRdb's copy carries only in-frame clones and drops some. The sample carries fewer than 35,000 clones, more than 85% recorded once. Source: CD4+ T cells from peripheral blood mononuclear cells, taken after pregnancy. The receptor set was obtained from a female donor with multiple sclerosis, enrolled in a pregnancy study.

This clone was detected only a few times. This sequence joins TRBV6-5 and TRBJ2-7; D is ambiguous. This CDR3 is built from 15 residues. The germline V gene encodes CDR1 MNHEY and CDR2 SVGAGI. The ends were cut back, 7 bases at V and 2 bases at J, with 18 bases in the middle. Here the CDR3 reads CASKVGPGTTYEQYF. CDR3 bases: TGTGCCAGCAAGGTGGGTCCGGGTACAACCTACGAGCAGTACTTC.

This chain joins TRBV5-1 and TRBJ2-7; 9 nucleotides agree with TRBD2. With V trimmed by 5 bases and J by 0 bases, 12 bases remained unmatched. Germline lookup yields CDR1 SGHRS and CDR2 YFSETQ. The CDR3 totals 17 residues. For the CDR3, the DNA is TGCGCCAGCAGTGTTAGCGGGAGTGGGTTTGACTCCTACGAGCAGTACTTC. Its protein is CASSVSGSGFDSYEQYF.

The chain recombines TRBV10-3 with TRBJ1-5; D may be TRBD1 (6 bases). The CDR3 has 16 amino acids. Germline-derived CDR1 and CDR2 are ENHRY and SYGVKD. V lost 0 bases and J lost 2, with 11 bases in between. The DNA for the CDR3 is TGTGCCATCAGTGAGTCTTCAGGGGTTGGCAATCAGCCCCAGCATTTT. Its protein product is CAISESSGVGNQPQHF.

The CDR3 DNA reads as TGTGCCAGCAGCCAACGGTCTGGGGCCAACGTCCTGACTTTC. Translation gives CASSQRSGANVLTF. The V gene is TRBV7-9, the J gene TRBJ2-6; D gene ambiguous. The CDR3 extends over 14 amino acids. V was pared by 5 bases and J by 1 base, with 6 bases between. Germline V lookup: CDR1 SEHNR, CDR2 FQNEAQ (reference sequence).

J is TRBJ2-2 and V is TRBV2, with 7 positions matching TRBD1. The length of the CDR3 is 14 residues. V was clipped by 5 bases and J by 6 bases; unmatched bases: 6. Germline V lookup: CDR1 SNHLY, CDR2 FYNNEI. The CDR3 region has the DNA TGTGCCAGCAGTTGGGGGCAGGGGGCCGGGGAGCTGTTTTTT. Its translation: CASSWGQGAGELFF. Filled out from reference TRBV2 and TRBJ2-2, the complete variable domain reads EPEVTQTPSHQVTQMGQEVILRCVPISNHLYFYWYRQILGQKVEFLVSFYNNEISEKSEIFDDQFSVERPDGSNFTLKIRSTKLEDSAMYFCASSWGQGAGELFFGEGSRLTVL.

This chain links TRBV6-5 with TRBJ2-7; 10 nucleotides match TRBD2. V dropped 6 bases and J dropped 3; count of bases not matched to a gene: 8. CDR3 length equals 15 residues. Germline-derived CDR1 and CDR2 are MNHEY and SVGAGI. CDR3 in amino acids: CASSPWGLAFYEQYF. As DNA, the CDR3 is TGTGCCAGCAGCCCCTGGGGACTAGCGTTCTACGAGCAGTACTTC.

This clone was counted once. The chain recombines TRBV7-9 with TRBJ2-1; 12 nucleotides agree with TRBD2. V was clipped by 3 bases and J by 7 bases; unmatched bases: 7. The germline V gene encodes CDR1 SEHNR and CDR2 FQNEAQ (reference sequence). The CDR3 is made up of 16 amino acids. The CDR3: CASSFPPSGRVNEQFF. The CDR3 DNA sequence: TGTGCCAGCAGCTTCCCCCCTAGCGGGAGGGTGAATGAGCAGTTCTTC.